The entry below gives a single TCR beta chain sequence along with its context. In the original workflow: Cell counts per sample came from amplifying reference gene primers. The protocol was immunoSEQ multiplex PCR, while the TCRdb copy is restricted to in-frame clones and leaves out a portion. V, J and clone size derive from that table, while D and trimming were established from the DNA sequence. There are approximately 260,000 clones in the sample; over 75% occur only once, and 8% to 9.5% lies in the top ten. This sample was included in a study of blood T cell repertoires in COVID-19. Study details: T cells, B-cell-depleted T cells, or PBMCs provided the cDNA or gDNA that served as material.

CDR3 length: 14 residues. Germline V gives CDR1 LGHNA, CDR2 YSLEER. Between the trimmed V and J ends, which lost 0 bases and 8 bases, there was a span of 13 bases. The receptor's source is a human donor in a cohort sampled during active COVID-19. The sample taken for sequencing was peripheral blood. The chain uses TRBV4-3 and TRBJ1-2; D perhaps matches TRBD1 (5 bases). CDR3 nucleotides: TGCGCCAGCAGCCAAGAGCGGTGGGGCCGAGGCTACACCTTC. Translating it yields CASSQERWGRGYTF.